This T cell receptor (beta chain) was found in a study of beta chain features in type 1 diabetes. Study-wide results and caveats: Shortening of TCRB CDR3s, moderate but significant, appeared in all four CD4+ subsets of Type 1 diabetes patients.

Only a few counts were recorded for this clone. Its matching antigen is unknown. Isolated RNA was reverse transcribed in full, so expressed TCRB transcripts were sequenced. Some clones are missing from TCRdb's copy, which holds only in-frame ones; the method was immunoSEQ multiplex PCR. Of under 900,000 clones in the sample, 17% are singletons; the top ten hold roughly 0.025%. Trimming left V 0 bases short and J 9 bases short, with 18 bases between. The germline V gene has CDR1 ENHRY and CDR2 SYGVKD. The length of the CDR3 is 16 residues. The chain combines TRBV10-3 with TRBJ1-5; weak D call: TRBD1 (5 bases). Specimen: naive CD4+ T cells from blood. This TCR came from a woman aged 18-29 years in good health. The CDR3 DNA sequence: TGTGCCATCAGTGAGTCGACCGGGACGGCCGTTCGGCCCCAGCATTTT. Translating gives CAISESTGTAVRPQHF.